This T cell receptor (beta chain) was retrieved from a study of naive CD8 T cells in extremely preterm neonates (dated by TCRdb to the late 2010s). Concerning the study at large: An age range of 25-50 years is given for the adult participants in the abstract, whereas a range of 20-50 years is given in the methods. The study compared the TCRbeta CDR3 repertoires of sorted naive CD8+ T cells among four age groups: extremely preterm neonates, term neonates, young children and adults. Points the paper makes about the study in general: Prospective longitudinal studies of preterm and term neonates were called for by the authors so that T cell development could be tracked within individuals. A small sample size and variable productive template counts among preterm samples were noted by the authors as limitations. Preterm neonates showed significantly lower iChao1 richness than every other age group (p < 0.05) along with an even clone distribution, indicating a less rich repertoire. Compared with the older groups, preterm CDR3s were shorter and closer to germline, carrying fewer N additions and showing less junctional trimming. A higher proportion of shared CDR3 nucleotide sequences was found in preterm neonates (roughly 2.5%) than in term neonates (roughly 0.4%), young children (roughly 0.03%) and adults (around 0.01%).

A two-step, bias-controlled multiplex PCR was used to amplify TCRbeta CDR3 regions from genomic DNA. Primers specific for every TRBV and TRBJ gene segment were included in the multiplex PCR. The immunoSEQ Assay was used to generate TCRbeta repertoire data. Turning to the authors' computational methods: A relative-frequency ratio and a modified nearest-neighbor algorithm were applied to filter and cluster reads so that closely related sequences were merged. The V, D and J gene assignments for CDR3 sequences were based on IMGT annotation. Template counts were corrected for PCR amplification bias by normalization and were quantified against synthetic TCR CDR3 analog sequences. Analyses were restricted to unique productive sequences, meaning in-frame CDR3 sequences without stop codons. Clonality, defined as 1 minus Pielou's evenness, and iChao1 richness were computed with the immunoSEQ Analyzer software. Depending on the Shapiro-Wilk normality results, either Student's t-test or a non-parametric test was run in JMP for statistical testing. TCRdb carries this immuneACCESS record with in-frame sequences only. Its versions omit some clonotypes, under half of them owing to an unresolved V gene in the studies checked, with the rest unexplained. V, J and clone size derive from that table, while D and trimming were established from the DNA sequence. This sample lists approximately 6,500 clones; about 98% were detected once. Together, the top ten hold around 1.2% of the sample.

From cysteine to phenylalanine, the CDR3 is 13 amino acids long. CDR3 DNA only is kept here, 39 bases in frame from base 1. In the germline V gene, CDR1 corresponds to SGHTA and CDR2 to FQGNSA. Deletion took 3 bases off V and 2 bases off J, with a span of 5 bases between the germline ends. Peripheral blood was donated by five healthy children aged roughly 16-56 months who were having elective routine surgery, plus five healthy nonsmoking adults. A FACSAria III cell sorter was used to sort live, Annexin V-negative naive CD8+ T cells (CD3+CD8+CD45RA+CCR7+). Each sample yielded roughly 18,000 to 100,000 sorted naive CD8+ T cells. Ficoll-Paque density gradient centrifugation was used to isolate mononuclear cells from diluted blood. Before sorting, mononuclear cells were cryopreserved in around 10% DMSO with roughly 90% FBS and kept in long-term storage at -150 degrees C. After thawing, cells were stained with Annexin V along with antibodies against CD3, CD8, CCR7 and CD45RA. Genomic DNA was extracted from snap-frozen sorted cell pellets with the DNeasy Blood and Tissue Kit.

As to this clone: Its antigen has not been determined. No qualities accompany the bases; no much larger clone lies one base away.

This chain is built from TRBV7-2 and TRBJ2-1; the D gene cannot be named for sure. The sequencing sample was made of naive CD8+ T cells from blood. This TCR was sampled from a human donor in good health. Here the CDR3 is given as CASSFSAYNEQFF. The sequenced DNA: TGTGCCAGCAGCTTTAGTGCCTACAATGAGCAGTTCTTC.